Below are 3 T cell receptor beta chains sequenced from a single sample in a study of vaccination effects on CD4 cells after COVID-19. The antigens for these receptors are not known. Culture lasted 10 days before CD4+ T cell isolation. PCR-confirmed SARS-CoV-2 infection occurred in the person between March and December 2020. Vaccine administered to participants consisted of two doses of either BNT162b2 or mRNA-1273. Sequencing was performed with immunoSEQ multiplex PCR; in TCRdb, only in-frame clones are kept and a portion is missing. The sample has some 46,000 clones, just over 75% seen once. Here the sequenced sample was CD4+ T cells from PBMCs cultured without peptide, taken after COVID-19 vaccination. These receptors came from a human donor who had a prior SARS-CoV-2 infection.

This chain joins TRBV18 and TRBJ1-6; TRBD1 might be the D (5 bases). V shed 2 bases and J shed 8 bases, with 13 bases lying between them. This CDR3 region has 15 residues. The germline gives CDR1 KGHSH, CDR2 LQKENI. The CDR3 DNA reads as TGTGCCAGCTCACCATCGCGGGACCTGTATTCACCCCTCCACTTT. Its protein product is CASSPSRDLYSPLHF.

The chain carries TRBV30 and TRBJ1-2, with D possibly being TRBD1 (5 bases). V was cut by 2 bases and J by 8 bases, with 12 bases left in between. CDR1 and CDR2 (germline): GTSNPN, SVGIG (reference sequence). This CDR3 has 12 amino acids. The CDR3 DNA follows: TGTGCCTGGAGTCTGGGGCTTATGGGCTACACCTTC. Translation: CAWSLGLMGYTF.

As concerns this clone: Mismatch with germline at one junction end may stem from a read error. The chain uses TRBV27 and TRBJ1-1; D remains ambiguous. There are 10 residues in the CDR3. Germline V lookup: CDR1 MNHEY, CDR2 SMNVEV (reference sequence). In nucleotides, the CDR3 is TGTGCCCATATCGCCCCGGCTTTTGTCTTT. Amino acids: CAHIAPAFVF.